This T cell receptor (beta chain) was observed in a study of shared clonotypes between healthy human individuals. Only in-frame clones appear in the TCRdb table, and some are missing; sequencing was by immunoSEQ multiplex PCR. The repertoire has over a million clones, 75% to 80% of them found once; the top ten carry roughly 0.61%. This clone was detected only a few times. The CDR3 extends over 15 amino acids. V was cut by 0 bases and J by 6 bases, with 14 bases left in between. CDR1 and CDR2 (germline): LNHNV, YYDKDF (reference sequence). V gene TRBV15 combines with J gene TRBJ1-2, with D perhaps TRBD1 (6 bases). The sequenced material came from memory CD4+ T cells from PBMCs. Documented subset: CD45RA-negative fraction. The TCR was taken from a man in his late teens or twenties in good health. Some clones in this sample may be carry-over from other donors' samples. Written as DNA, the CDR3 is TGTGCCACCAGCAGAGACCAACAGGGAGTGAATGGCTACACCTTC. The encoded protein is CATSRDQQGVNGYTF.